Given below is one T cell receptor beta chain in context. What it recognizes is unknown. These data originate in a study of T cells expressing NK-cell markers. Broader study findings: Clones of NKG2C+ T cells that had expanded were of unclear HCMV specificity.

TCRdb reprocessed the 5' RACE reads, keeping one entry per CDR3 protein, no DNA. The listing contains around 140,000 distinct CDR3 sequences. Germline CDR1 and CDR2: LNHNV and YYDKDF (reference sequence). The CDR3 is made up of 14 amino acids. The TCR originated in a man younger than 30 in good health. This chain uses TRBV15 with TRBJ2-2; TCRdb indicates TRBD1, and absent DNA this call remains unverified. Source material: blood T cells: a sorted CD56 or NKG2C T cell subset, CD4+ or CD8+ T cells, or bulk PBMC T cells (not recorded which). CDR3: CATSRTGRDGELFF. The whole variable domain, filled in from reference TRBV15 and TRBJ2-2, reads DAMVIQNPRYQVTQFGKPVTLSCSQTLNHNVMYWYQQKSSQAPKLLFHYYDKDFNNEADTPDNFQSRRPNTSFCFLDIRSPGLGDTAMYLCATSRTGRDGELFFGEGSRLTVL.